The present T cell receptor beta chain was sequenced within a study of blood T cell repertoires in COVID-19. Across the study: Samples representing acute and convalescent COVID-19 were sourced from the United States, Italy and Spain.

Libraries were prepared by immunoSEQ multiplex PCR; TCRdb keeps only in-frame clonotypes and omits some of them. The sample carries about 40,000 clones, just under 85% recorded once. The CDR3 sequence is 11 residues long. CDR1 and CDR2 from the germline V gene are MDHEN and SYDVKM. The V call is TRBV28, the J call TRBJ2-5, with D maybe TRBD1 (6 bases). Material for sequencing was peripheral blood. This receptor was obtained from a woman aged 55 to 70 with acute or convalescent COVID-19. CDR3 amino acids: CASARGETQYF. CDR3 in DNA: TGTGCTTCAGCCAGGGGAGAGACCCAGTACTTC.